Sequencing of this T cell receptor beta chain was carried out in a study of T cell responses to AZD1222 COVID-19 vaccine. Overall study results and limits: With dominance at 160-218 and 743-854, vaccine-associated CD4 TCRs spanned spike. Females made up more of the donors, who were largely white British, and clonal diversity may have come out too low.

Germline V gene lookup returns CDR1 MNHEY and CDR2 SVGAGI. V dropped 3 bases and J dropped 4 bases, with 18 bases sitting between them. This CDR3 is 16 amino acids long. Comments on this clone: Its target is unknown.

Sequencing used immunoSEQ multiplex PCR; TCRdb keeps in-frame clones, though not all of them. The sample carries around 190,000 clones, over 80% recorded once. Sample: peripheral blood, taken on day 0 of AZD1222 vaccination. The TCR sequence derives from an adult in good health. This sequence joins TRBV6-5 and TRBJ1-2; TRBD1 might be the D (6 bases). CDR3 sequence: CASSYQLVRGRYGYTF. In DNA form, the CDR3 reads TGTGCCAGCAGTTATCAACTAGTCAGGGGCCGCTATGGCTACACCTTC.